The present entry profiles one T cell receptor beta chain with its context. CDR3 length: 14 amino acids. The germline V and J ends were trimmed by 5 bases and 4 bases, with 14 bases remaining between them. From germline, CDR1 is SQVTM and CDR2 ANQGSEA. This sample was included in a study of memory CD4+ T cells and cytomegalovirus serostatus. TCRdb keeps only in-frame clones here, not all; method: immunoSEQ multiplex PCR. The sample contains approximately 60,000 clones, about 68% of which appear only once. The sort gate was single viable CD3+CD4+CD8-CD45RO+ cells for memory CD4+ T cells. The chain is built from TRBV29-1 and TRBJ1-4, with D perhaps matching TRBD1 (6 bases). This TCR was recovered from an adult in good health and CMV-seropositive. The material sequenced was memory CD4+ T cells from blood. CDR3 coding DNA: TGCAGCGTTCCTATAGGGGGGGATAATGAAAAACTGTTTTTT. Amino acid sequence: CSVPIGGDNEKLFF.